These 18 T cell receptor beta chains share one sample of origin, sequenced in a study of cytotoxic CD8 clonotypes in ibrutinib-treated CLL. Generated by immunoSEQ multiplex PCR, the TCRdb table keeps only in-frame clones and is missing some. Of 35,000 to 50,000 clones listed, roughly three quarters are singletons. Sequencing used PBMCs, obtained after 12 months of ibrutinib treatment. The receptors here all came from a human donor with chronic lymphocytic leukemia.

The rearrangement joins TRBV18 to TRBJ2-7, with D perhaps given as TRBD1 or TRBD2 (5 bases each). The CDR3 has 12 residues. Trimming removed 5 bases at V and 6 bases at J, with 11 bases between. Looked up from germline, CDR1 is KGHSH and CDR2 is LQKENI. CDR3 sequence: CASSVRDGEQYF. The CDR3 bases are TGTGCCAGCTCAGTCCGGGACGGCGAGCAGTACTTC.

This clone was recorded a few times. The rearrangement links TRBV27 to TRBJ1-2; weak D call: TRBD1 (6 bases). The V end lost 3 bases, the J end lost 7 bases, and 9 bases lay between the germline ends. The CDR3 spans 12 residues. Germline CDR1 reads MNHEY; CDR2 reads SMNVEV (reference sequence). The CDR3 loop is CASSFRGGGYTF. Here the CDR3 DNA reads TGTGCCAGCAGTTTCAGGGGCGGTGGCTACACCTTC.

The chain couples TRBV11-2 to TRBJ2-1; D uncertain. V was clipped by 4 bases and J by 0 bases, with 13 bases between them. The CDR3 runs to 16 residues. Germline V gene sequence: CDR1 SGHAT, CDR2 FQNNGV. In DNA, the CDR3 is TGTGCCAGCAGCTCTTTCCAAAGGAGCTCCTACAATGAGCAGTTCTTC. This codes for CASSSFQRSSYNEQFF. The full variable domain, rest sourced from reference TRBV11-2 and TRBJ2-1, is EAGVAQSPRYKIIEKRQSVAFWCNPISGHATLYWYQQILGQGPKLLIQFQNNGVVDDSQLPKDRFSAERLKGVDSTLKIQPAKLEDSAVYLCASSSFQRSSYNEQFFGPGTRLTVL.

The chain couples TRBV5-6 to TRBJ2-5, with 7 bases identical to TRBD2. Per germline, CDR1 SGHDT and CDR2 YYEEEE. V lost 4 bases and J lost 6; bases outside the gene matches: 6. The CDR3 has 13 residues. Written as DNA, the CDR3 is TGTGCCAGCAGCGGGCGCGGGGGAAAGACCCAGTACTTC. Its translation is CASSGRGGKTQYF.

The chain couples TRBV6-1 to TRBJ1-3, with D unclear. The CDR3 contains 11 residues. Trimming shortened V by 6 bases and J by 4 bases, and 4 bases separated the two germline ends. The germline gives CDR1 MNHNS, CDR2 SASEGT. The CDR3 region has the DNA TGTGCCAGCAGAAACGGAAACACCATATATTTT. Amino acids: CASRNGNTIYF.

J is TRBJ2-3 and V is TRBV4-3, with 9 bases identical to TRBD1. The CDR3 has 15 amino acids. The germline V gene encodes CDR1 LGHNA and CDR2 YSLEER. J gave up 5 bases and V 4 bases, and 7 bases lay outside the gene matches. The CDR3 reads CASSPGQGSRDTQYF. Here the CDR3 DNA reads TGCGCCAGCAGCCCTGGACAGGGGTCGAGAGATACGCAGTATTTT.

V is TRBV9 and J is TRBJ2-3; TRBD2 agrees at 10 bases. CDR1 and CDR2 from the germline V gene are SGDLS and YYNGEE. Losses at the gene ends were 0 bases for V and 0 bases for J; bases not matched to a gene: 7. This CDR3 has 18 residues. The CDR3 bases are TGTGCCAGCAGCGTAGAGGCTAGCGGGAGATGGAGCACAGATACGCAGTATTTT. The encoded protein is CASSVEASGRWSTDTQYF.

This clone came up a few times. This chain uses TRBV25-1 with TRBJ2-2; no firm D call. This CDR3 comprises 11 residues. Germline loops: CDR1 MGHDK, CDR2 SYGVNS. The germline V and J ends were trimmed by 7 bases and 3 bases, with 3 bases remaining between them. The CDR3 DNA is TGTGCCAGCACAGACACCGGGGAGCTGTTTTTT. This gives the protein CASTDTGELFF. Full variable domain (missing parts from reference TRBV25-1 and TRBJ2-2): EADIYQTPRYLVIGTGKKITLECSQTMGHDKMYWYQQDPGMELHLIHYSYGVNSTEKGDLSSESTVSRIRTEHFPLTLESARPSHTSQYLCASTDTGELFFGEGSRLTVL.

This clone was counted between two and nine times. The genes are TRBV2 and TRBJ1-2, with D tentatively TRBD1 (6 bases). Germline V CDR1 and CDR2: SNHLY, FYNNEI. Trimming stripped 5 bases from V and 2 bases from J, with 9 bases between. The CDR3 runs to 13 residues. The CDR3 nucleotides read TGTGCCAGCAGTATCCAGGGGAACTATGGCTACACCTTC. It is translated as CASSIQGNYGYTF.

The gene calls are TRBV10-3 and TRBJ2-7, with 10 positions matching TRBD2. CDR3 length: 13 residues. V shed 11 bases, J shed 1 base, and the junction held 5 bases outside the gene matches. Germline V lookup: CDR1 ENHRY, CDR2 SYGVKD. The CDR3 region has the DNA TGTGCCTCCGGACTAGCGGCGTCCTACGAGCAGTACTTC. It yields the protein CASGLAASYEQYF.

This clone was counted a few times. This chain uses TRBV9 with TRBJ1-4; D is unclear. The CDR3 extends over 15 amino acids. Germline lookup yields CDR1 SGDLS and CDR2 YYNGEE. V lost 3 bases and J lost 2, with 11 bases in between. CDR3 in DNA: TGTGCCAGCAGCGCGAAGCTCGGGACTAATGAAAAACTGTTTTTT. Its translation: CASSAKLGTNEKLFF.

The rearrangement links TRBV5-4 to TRBJ1-2, with no clear D. Trimming cost V 3 bases and J 4 bases, with 7 bases left between them. Per the germline V gene, CDR1 is SGHNT and CDR2 is YYREEE (reference sequence). The CDR3 loop spans 12 amino acids. The chain's CDR3 is CASSSRSYGYTF. CDR3 in DNA: TGTGCCAGCAGCTCCAGGTCCTATGGCTACACCTTC. The variable domain in full, completed from reference TRBV5-4 and TRBJ1-2, reads ETGVTQSPTHLIKTRGQQVTLRCSSQSGHNTVSWYQQALGQGPQFIFQYYREEENGRGNFPPRFSGLQFPNYSSELNVNALELDDSALYLCASSSRSYGYTFGSGTRLTVV.

There are a few counts of this clone. This same CDR3 is encoded by further DNA sequences in the sample. The V call is TRBV30, the J call TRBJ2-7, with D maybe TRBD2 (5 bases). Trimming took off 0 bases at V and 1 base at J, with 7 bases between the two ends. The CDR3 extends over 13 amino acids. CDR1 is GTSNPN and CDR2 is SVGIG in the germline V gene (reference sequence). The chain's CDR3 is CAWSVSGSYEQYF. The CDR3 DNA is TGTGCCTGGAGTGTAAGCGGTTCCTACGAGCAGTACTTC. Looking up the rest from reference TRBV30 and TRBJ2-7 gives the full variable domain: SQTIHQWPATLVQPVGSPLSLECTVEGTSNPNLYWYRQAAGRGLQLLFYSVGIGQISSEVPQNLSASRPQDRQFILSSKKLLLSDSGFYLCAWSVSGSYEQYFGPGTRLTVT.

The rearrangement joins TRBV11-2 to TRBJ2-5; D is possibly TRBD2 (6 bases). CDR1 and CDR2 (germline): SGHAT, FQNNGV. Between the trimmed V and J ends, which lost 1 base and 2 bases, there was a span of 14 bases. There are 16 residues in the CDR3. The CDR3 bases are TGTGCCAGCAGCTTAGGGGCGGGGACCGAACAAGAGACCCAGTACTTC. This gives the protein CASSLGAGTEQETQYF.

V is TRBV6-1 and J is TRBJ2-1; TRBD1 matches at 12 bases. The ends lost 6 bases at V and 8 bases at J; junction bases unmatched: 8. CDR3 length: 15 amino acids. Germline-derived CDR1 and CDR2 are MNHNS and SASEGT. The CDR3 DNA reads as TGTGCCAGCAGCCTGCGGGACAGGGGGCTGGATGAGCAGTTCTTC. Residues: CASSLRDRGLDEQFF.

The J gene is TRBJ2-2, the V gene TRBV18; TRBD2 matches 7 bases. The trim removed 3 bases at V and 7 bases at J, leaving 8 bases unmatched. There are 15 residues in the CDR3. CDR1 is KGHSH and CDR2 is LQKENI in the germline V gene. As DNA, the CDR3 is TGTGCCAGCTCACCGGGGGACTACCGGGACGGGGAGCTGTTTTTT. Amino acid sequence: CASSPGDYRDGELFF.

The chain recombines TRBV19 with TRBJ2-1; no definite D call. Germline V gives CDR1 LNHDA, CDR2 SQIVND (reference sequence). Trimming removed 2 bases from V and 3 bases from J, with 8 bases in between. This CDR3 comprises 14 residues. The CDR3 loop is CASSIPPYYNEQFF. Written as DNA, the CDR3 is TGTGCCAGTAGTATACCCCCCTACTACAATGAGCAGTTCTTC.

This clone was found a few times. J is TRBJ2-2 and V is TRBV30; D gene ambiguous. From germline, CDR1 is GTSNPN and CDR2 SVGIG (reference sequence). The CDR3 extends over 13 amino acids. V was trimmed by 1 base and J by 4 bases, leaving 7 bases between them. CDR3 residues: CAWSGWLTGELFF. The CDR3 coding sequence is TGTGCCTGGAGTGGATGGCTCACCGGGGAGCTGTTTTTT.